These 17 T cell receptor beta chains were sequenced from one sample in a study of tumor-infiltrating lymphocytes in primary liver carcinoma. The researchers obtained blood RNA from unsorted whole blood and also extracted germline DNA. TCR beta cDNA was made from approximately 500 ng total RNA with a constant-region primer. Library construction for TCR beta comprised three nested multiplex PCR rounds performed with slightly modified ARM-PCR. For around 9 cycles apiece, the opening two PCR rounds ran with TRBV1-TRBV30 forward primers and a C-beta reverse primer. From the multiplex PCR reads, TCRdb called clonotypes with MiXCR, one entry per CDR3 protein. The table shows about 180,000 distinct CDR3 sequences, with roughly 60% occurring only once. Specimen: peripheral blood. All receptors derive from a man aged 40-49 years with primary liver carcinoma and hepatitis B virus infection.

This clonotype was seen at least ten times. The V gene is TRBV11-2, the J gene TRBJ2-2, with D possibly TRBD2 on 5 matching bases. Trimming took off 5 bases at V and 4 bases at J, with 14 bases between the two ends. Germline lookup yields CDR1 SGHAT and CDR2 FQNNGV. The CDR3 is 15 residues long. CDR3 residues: CASSAWTESTGELFF. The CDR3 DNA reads TGTGCCAGCAGCGCCTGGACTGAAAGCACCGGGGAGCTGTTTTTT. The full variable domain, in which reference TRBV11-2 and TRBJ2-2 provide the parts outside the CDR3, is EAGVAQSPRYKIIEKRQSVAFWCNPISGHATLYWYQQILGQGPKLLIQFQNNGVVDDSQLPKDRFSAERLKGVDSTLKIQPAKLEDSAVYLCASSAWTESTGELFFGEGSRLTVL.

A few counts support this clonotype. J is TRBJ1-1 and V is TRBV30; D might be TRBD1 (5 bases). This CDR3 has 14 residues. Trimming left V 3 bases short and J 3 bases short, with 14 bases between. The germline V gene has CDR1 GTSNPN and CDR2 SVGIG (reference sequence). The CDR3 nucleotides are TGTGCCTGGAGGCCCCGGGACGGGTACACTGAAGCTTTCTTT. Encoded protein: CAWRPRDGYTEAFF.

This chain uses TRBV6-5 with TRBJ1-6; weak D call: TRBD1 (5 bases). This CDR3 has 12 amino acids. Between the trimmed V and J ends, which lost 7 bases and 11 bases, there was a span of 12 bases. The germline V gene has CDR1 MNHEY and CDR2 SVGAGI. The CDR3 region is CASNSRGTPLHF. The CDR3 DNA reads TGTGCCAGCAACAGCCGGGGGACACCCCTCCACTTT.

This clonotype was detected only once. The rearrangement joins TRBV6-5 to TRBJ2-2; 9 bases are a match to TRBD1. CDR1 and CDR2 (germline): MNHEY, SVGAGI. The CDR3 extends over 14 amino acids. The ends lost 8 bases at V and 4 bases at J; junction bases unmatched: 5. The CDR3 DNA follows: TGTGCCAGCCGGGGACAGGGATTCACCGGGGAGCTGTTTTTT. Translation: CASRGQGFTGELFF.

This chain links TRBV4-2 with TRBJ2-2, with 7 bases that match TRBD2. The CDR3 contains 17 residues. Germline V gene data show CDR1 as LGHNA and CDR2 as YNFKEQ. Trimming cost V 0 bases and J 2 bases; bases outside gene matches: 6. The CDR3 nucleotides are TGTGCCAGCAGCCAAGAATTGGGAGGGATAAACACCGGGGAGCTGTTTTTT. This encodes CASSQELGGINTGELFF.

The CDR3 DNA follows: TGTGCCAGCAGCTTTGGACGGGCCACAGATACGCAGTATTTT. Translated: CASSFGRATDTQYF. This chain uses TRBV5-4 with TRBJ2-3, with unresolved D. Germline CDR1 and CDR2: SGHNT and YYREEE (reference sequence). The CDR3 is 14 residues long. Trimming left V 2 bases short and J 2 bases short, with 9 bases between.

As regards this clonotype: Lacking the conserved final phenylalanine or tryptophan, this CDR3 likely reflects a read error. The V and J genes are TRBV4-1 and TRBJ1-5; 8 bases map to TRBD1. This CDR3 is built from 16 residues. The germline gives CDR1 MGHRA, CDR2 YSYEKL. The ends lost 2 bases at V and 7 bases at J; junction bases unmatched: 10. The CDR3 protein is CASSQNADRVGQPQHY. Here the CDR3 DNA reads TGCGCCAGCAGCCAAAACGCGGACAGGGTCGGCCAGCCCCAGCATTAT.

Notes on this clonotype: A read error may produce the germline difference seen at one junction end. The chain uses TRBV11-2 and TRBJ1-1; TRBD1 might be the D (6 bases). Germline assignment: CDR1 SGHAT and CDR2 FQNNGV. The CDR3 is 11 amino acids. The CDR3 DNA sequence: TGTGCCAGCACCCTGACAGGCCGGTCTTTCTTC. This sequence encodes CASTLTGRSFF. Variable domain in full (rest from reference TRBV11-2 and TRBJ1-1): EAGVAQSPRYKIIEKRQSVAFWCNPISGHATLYWYQQILGQGPKLLIQFQNNGVVDDSQLPKDRFSAERLKGVDSTLKIQPAKLEDSAVYLCASTLTGRSFFGQGTRLTVV.

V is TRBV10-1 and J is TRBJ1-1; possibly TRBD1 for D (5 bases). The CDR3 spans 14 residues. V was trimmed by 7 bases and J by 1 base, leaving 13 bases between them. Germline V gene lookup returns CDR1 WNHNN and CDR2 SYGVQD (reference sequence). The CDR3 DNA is TGCGCCAGCAACGGGAACGGGGGGAACACTGAAGCTTTCTTT. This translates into CASNGNGGNTEAFF.

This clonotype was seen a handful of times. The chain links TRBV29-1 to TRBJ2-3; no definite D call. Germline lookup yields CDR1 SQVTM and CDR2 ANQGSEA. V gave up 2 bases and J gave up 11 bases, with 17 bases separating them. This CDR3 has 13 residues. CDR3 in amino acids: CSVERGVQLGQYF. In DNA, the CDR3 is TGCAGCGTTGAAAGAGGAGTTCAGTTGGGGCAGTATTTT.

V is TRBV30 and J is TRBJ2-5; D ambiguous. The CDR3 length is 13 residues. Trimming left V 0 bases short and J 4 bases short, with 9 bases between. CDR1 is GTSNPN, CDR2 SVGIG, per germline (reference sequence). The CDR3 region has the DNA TGTGCCTGGAGTGTAAGCTACATAGAGACCCAGTACTTC. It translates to CAWSVSYIETQYF.

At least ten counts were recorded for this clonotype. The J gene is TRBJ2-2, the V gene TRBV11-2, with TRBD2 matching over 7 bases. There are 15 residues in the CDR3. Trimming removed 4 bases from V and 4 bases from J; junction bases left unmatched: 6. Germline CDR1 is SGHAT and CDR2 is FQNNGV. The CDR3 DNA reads TGTGCCAGCAGCTCCCAGCGGGACGGCACCGGGGAGCTGTTTTTT. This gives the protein CASSSQRDGTGELFF.

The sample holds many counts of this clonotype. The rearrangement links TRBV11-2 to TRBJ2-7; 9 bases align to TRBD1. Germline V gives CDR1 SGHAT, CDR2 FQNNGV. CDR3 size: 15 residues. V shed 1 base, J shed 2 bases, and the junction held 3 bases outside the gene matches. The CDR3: CASSLGGQGPYEQYF. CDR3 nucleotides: TGTGCCAGCAGCTTAGGGGGACAGGGTCCCTACGAGCAGTACTTC.

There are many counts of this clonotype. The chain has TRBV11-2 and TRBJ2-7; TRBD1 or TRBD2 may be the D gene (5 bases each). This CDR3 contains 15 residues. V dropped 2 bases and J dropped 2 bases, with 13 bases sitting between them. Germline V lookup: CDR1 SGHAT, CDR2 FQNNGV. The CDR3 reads CASSLSPLGAYEQYF. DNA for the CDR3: TGTGCCAGCAGCTTATCCCCCTTGGGGGCCTACGAGCAGTACTTC.

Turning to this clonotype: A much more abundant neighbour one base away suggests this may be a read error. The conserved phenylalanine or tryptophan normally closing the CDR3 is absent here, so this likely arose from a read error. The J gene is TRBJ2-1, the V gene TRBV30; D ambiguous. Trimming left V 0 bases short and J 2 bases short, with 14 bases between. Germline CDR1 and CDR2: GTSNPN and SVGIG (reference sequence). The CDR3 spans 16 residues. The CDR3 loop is CAWSVDPLPAYNEQFY. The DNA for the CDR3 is TGTGCCTGGAGTGTGGATCCCCTTCCCGCCTACAATGAGCAGTTCTAC.

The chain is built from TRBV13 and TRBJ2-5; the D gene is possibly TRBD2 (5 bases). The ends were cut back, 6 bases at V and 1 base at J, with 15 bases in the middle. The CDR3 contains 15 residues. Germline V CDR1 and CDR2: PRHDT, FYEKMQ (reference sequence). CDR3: CASSIEGLGQETQYF. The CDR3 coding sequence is TGTGCCAGCAGTATTGAGGGTTTAGGCCAAGAGACCCAGTACTTC.

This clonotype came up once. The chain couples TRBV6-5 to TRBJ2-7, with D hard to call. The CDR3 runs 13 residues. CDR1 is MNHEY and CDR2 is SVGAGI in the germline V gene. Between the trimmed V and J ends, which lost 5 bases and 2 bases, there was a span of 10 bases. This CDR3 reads CASSHTIAYEQYF. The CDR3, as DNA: TGTGCCAGCAGTCATACTATAGCCTACGAGCAGTACTTC.